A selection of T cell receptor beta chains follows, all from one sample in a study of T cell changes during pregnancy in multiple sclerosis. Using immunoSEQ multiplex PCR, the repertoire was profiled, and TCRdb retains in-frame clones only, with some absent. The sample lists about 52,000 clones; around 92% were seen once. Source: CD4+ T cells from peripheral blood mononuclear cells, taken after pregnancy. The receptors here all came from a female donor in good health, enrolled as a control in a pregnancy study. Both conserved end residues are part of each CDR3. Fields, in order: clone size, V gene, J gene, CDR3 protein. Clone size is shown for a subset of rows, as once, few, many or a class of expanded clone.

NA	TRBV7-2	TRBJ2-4	CASSTAGGLTKNIQYF
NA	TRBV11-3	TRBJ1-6	CASSRRQDNSPLHF
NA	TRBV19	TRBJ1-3	CASSILQGFSGNTIYF
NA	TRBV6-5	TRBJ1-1	CASSYSRGDTEAFF
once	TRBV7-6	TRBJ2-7	CASSSDSSYEQYF
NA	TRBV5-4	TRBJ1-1	CASSPRGLMNTEAFF
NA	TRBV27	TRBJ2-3	CASALGGAVDTQYF
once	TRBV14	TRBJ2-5	CASSSKDRGVWETQYF
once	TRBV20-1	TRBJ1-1	CSARRNTEAFF
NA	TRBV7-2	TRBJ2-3	CASSPRGTVGTDTQYF
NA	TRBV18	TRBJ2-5	CASSPSPQGHETQYF
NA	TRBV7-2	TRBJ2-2	CASRSGQGGSTGELFF
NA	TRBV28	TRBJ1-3	CASTIRSARRANTIYF
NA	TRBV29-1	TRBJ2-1	CSVDWGVGSYNEQFF
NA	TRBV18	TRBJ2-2	CASSLAGSTGELFF
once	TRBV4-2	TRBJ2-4	CASSQNRGRLAKNIQYF
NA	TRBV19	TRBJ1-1	CASGVDRPNTEAFF
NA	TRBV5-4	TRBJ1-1	CASSLAAGMNTEAFF
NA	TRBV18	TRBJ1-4	CASSPPSQGRVEKLFF
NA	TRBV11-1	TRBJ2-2	CASRTGGTTLNTGELFF
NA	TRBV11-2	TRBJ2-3	CASSLGQHSSTDTQYF
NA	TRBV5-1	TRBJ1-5	CASSYVPGNNQPQHF
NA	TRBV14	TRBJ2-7	CASSQGWQAGGYEQYF
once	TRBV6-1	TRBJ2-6	CASSDRGLPSGANVLTF
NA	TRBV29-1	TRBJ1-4	CSVEVAGKLFF
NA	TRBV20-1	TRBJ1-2	CSARTGRGYTF
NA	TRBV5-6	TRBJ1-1	CASSPGQMNTEAFF
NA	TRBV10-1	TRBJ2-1	CASGGRGVYNEQFF
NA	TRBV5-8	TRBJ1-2	CASRPTGLGGGYTF
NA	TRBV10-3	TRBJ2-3	CAISLGKQDTDTQYF
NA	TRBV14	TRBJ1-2	CASSTRSTFYGYTF
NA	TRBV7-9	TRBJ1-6	CANSRTVNSPLHF
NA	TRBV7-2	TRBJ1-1	CASSRTWNTEAFF
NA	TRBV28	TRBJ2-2	CASSSWRQGGNTGELFF
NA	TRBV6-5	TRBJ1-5	CASRAGGPRNQPQHF
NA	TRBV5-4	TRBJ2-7	CASSYHRDRATYEQYF
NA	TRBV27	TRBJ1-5	CASSSLTGRYQPQHF
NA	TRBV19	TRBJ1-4	CASSRQGEGEKLFF
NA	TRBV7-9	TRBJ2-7	CASSPRFRTGRYEQYF
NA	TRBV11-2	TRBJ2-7	CASSRGGAAYEQYF
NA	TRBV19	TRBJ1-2	CASSSPLGGGSEFYGYTF
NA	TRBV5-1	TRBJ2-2	CASSSQSPVTEVFLRELFF
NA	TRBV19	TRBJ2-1	CASMTYNEQFF
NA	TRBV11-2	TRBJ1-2	CASSPIRDILLYGYTF
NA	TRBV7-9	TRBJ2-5	CASSLGGWETQYF
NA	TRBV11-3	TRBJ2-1	CASSASSGGHNEQFF
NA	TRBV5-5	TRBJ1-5	CASSRQGDQPQHF
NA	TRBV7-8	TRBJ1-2	CASSVGRMLANYGYTF
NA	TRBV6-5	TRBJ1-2	CASSYSGAGNYGYTF
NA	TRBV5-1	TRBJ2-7	CASSLERQGPYEQYF
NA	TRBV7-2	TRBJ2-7	CASSLGTSPYEQYF